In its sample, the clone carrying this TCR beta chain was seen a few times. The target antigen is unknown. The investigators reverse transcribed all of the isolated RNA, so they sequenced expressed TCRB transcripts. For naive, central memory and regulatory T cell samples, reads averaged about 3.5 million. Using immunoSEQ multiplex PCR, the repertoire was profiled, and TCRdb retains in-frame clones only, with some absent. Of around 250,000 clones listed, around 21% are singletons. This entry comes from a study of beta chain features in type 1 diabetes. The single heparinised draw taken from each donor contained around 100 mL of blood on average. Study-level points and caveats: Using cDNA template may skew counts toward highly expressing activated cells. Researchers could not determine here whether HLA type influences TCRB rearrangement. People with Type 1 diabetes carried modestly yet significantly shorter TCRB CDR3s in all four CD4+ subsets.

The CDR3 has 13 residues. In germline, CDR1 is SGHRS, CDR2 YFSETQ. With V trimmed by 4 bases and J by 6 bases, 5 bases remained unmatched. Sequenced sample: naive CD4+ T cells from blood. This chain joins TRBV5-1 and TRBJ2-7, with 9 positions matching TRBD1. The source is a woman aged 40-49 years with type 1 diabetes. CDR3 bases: TGCGCCAGCAGCGCGGGACAGGGAGGCGAGCAGTACTTC. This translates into CASSAGQGGEQYF.